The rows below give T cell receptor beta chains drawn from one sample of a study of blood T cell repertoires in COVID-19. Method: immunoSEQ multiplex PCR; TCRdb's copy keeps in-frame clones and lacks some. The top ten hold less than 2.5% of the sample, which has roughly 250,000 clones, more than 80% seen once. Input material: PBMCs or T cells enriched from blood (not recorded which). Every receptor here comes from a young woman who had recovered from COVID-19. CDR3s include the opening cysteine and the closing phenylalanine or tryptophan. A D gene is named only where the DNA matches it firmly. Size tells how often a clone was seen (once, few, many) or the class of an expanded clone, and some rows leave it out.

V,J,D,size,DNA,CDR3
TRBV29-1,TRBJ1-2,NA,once,TGCAGCGTGACCCGGGGGGGGGTAGATGGCTACACCTTC,CSVTRGGVDGYTF
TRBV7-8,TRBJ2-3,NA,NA,TGTGCCAGCAGCCTAATACAGGGATACACAGATACGCAGTATTTT,CASSLIQGYTDTQYF
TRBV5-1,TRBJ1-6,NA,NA,TGCGCCAGCCACTTCAACACCCAAATTCGGAGCTCCTATAATTCACCCCTCCACTTT,CASHFNTQIRSSYNSPLHF
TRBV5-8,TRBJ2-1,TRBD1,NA,TGTGCCAGCAGCCGCTTGCCAGGGGGTTACAATGAGCAGTTCTTC,CASSRLPGGYNEQFF
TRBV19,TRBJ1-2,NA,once,TGTGCCAGCGAACGGGAGACTAACTATGGCTACACCTTC,CASERETNYGYTF
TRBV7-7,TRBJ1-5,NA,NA,TGTGCTAGCAGCTTCCTCGCGGGTCAACAGCCCCAGCATTTT,CASSFLAGQQPQHF
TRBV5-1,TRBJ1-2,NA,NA,TGCGCCAGCAGCCGCGCGGGACGGAACTATGGCTACACCTTC,CASSRAGRNYGYTF
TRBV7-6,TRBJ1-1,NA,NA,TGTGCCAGCAGCCGTGAGAAAGGAGTAGGTGAAGCTTTCTTT,CASSREKGVGEAFF
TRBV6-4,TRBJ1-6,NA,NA,TGTGCCAGCAGCCAAATTATTTTTGAGTCACCCCTCCACTTT,CASSQIIFESPLHF
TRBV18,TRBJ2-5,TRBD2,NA,TGTGCCAGCTCACCACCCGGGACTATCAAAGAGACCCAGTACTTC,CASSPPGTIKETQYF
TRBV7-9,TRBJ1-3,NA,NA,TGTGCCAGCAGCGCCCCCCCCGGGACAATCTCTGGAAACACCATATATTTT,CASSAPPGTISGNTIYF
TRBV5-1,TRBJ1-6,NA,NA,TGCGCCAGCAGTCAGGGATGGGATTCACCCCTCCACTTT,CASSQGWDSPLHF
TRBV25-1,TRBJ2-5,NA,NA,TGTGCCAGCACGGAGTTCGGCTCGGTTCGAGAGACCCAGTACTTC,CASTEFGSVRETQYF
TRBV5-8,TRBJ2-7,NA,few,TGTGCCAGCAGCTTCAGTGGGGGGGCTAACGAGCAGTACTTC,CASSFSGGANEQYF
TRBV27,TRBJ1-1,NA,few,TGTGCCAGCAGTTTTGGGCAGTTGACTGAAGCTTTCTTT,CASSFGQLTEAFF
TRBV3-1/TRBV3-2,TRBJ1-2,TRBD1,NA,TGTGCCAGCAGCACCCGACAGGGGGCGAGAACGGGCTACACCTTC,CASSTRQGARTGYTF
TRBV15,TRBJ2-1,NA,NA,TGTGCCACCAGCCCCGGCCTGCCTAGCTTACGCAATGAGCAGTTCTTC,CATSPGLPSLRNEQFF
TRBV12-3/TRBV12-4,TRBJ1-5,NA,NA,TGTGCCAGCAGCGAACTCAATGATCAGCCCCAGCATTTT,CASSELNDQPQHF
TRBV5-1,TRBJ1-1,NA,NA,TGCGCCAGCAGCCCCGGACGGGGAATCCTAATGAACACTGAAGCTTTCTTT,CASSPGRGILMNTEAFF
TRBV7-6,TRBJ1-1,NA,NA,TGTGCCAGCAGCTGGGCCAGCGGAAGGAAGAACACTGAAGCTTTCTTT,CASSWASGRKNTEAFF
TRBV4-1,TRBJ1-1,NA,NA,TGCGCCAGCAGCCAGGGCCCCCCAGAGCAAGGGGAATCTGAAGCTTTCTTT,CASSQGPPEQGESEAFF
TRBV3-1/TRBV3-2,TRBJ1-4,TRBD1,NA,TGTGCCAGCAGCCCTAGGGGGCTTACTAATGAAAAACTGTTTTTT,CASSPRGLTNEKLFF
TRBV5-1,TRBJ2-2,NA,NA,TGCGCCAGCAGCCAGGGCCAAGTTGGAGCTAAGATAGGCACCGGGGAGCTGTTTTTT,CASSQGQVGAKIGTGELFF
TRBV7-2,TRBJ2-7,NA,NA,TGTGCCAGCAGCCGTAGACAGGAGCCCTCCTACGAGCAGTACTTC,CASSRRQEPSYEQYF
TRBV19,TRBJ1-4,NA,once,TGTGCCAGTAAGCTACAGCCCGGGAGGGCTAATGAAAAACTGTTTTTT,CASKLQPGRANEKLFF
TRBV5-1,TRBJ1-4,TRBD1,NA,TGCGCCAGCAGCTCGCGGACAGGCTCGGTTGGGGAAAAACTGTTTTTT,CASSSRTGSVGEKLFF
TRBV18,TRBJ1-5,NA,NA,TGTGCCAGCTCACCATTTGCGGGGGCGGACCAGCCCCAGCATTTT,CASSPFAGADQPQHF
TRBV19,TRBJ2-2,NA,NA,TGTGCCAGTAGTATCCCTTCGACAGTAGGCAACACCGGGGAGCTGTTTTTT,CASSIPSTVGNTGELFF
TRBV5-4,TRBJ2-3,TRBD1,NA,TGTGCCAGCAGCTTGTGGGACAGAGGCACAGATACGCAGTATTTT,CASSLWDRGTDTQYF
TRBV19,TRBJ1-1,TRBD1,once,TGTGCCAGTAGTATAAGGGGGCGGGACACTGAAGCTTTCTTT,CASSIRGRDTEAFF
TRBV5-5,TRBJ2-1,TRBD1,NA,TGTGCCAGCAGCCCGGAGGGACAGGGATACAATGAGCAGTTCTTC,CASSPEGQGYNEQFF
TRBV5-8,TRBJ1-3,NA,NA,TGTGCCAGCAGCTTGTGGGCACAAGGAAACACCATATATTTT,CASSLWAQGNTIYF
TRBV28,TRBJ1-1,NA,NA,TGTGCCAGCAGTGGAGTACGGGTAGAAGCTTTCTTT,CASSGVRVEAFF
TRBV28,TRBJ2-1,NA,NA,TGTGCCAGCAAAAACAGTAACTCTAATGAGCAGTTCTTC,CASKNSNSNEQFF
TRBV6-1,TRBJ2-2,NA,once,TGTGCCAGCAGTGAAGTACAGGGTTACGTAGGCGGGGAGCTGTTTTTT,CASSEVQGYVGGELFF